This T cell receptor beta chain was sequenced for a study of vaccination and CD4 T cells after COVID-19. The overall study: Six males and four females, two Hispanic, made up the convalescents.

Treatment meaning: approximately 11-day PBMC culture with coronavirus spike peptide pools or control peptides (ViraFEST assay). Sequence data for DNA of cultured CD4+ T cells were generated by the Oncomine TCR Beta short-read assay. TCRdb redid the calling of the PCR reads with MiXCR, one entry per CDR3 protein. The sample gives about 12,000 distinct CDR3 sequences, roughly three quarters of which show up once; 28% is in the top ten. Germline assignment: CDR1 MNHEY and CDR2 SVGEGT. The CDR3 spans 17 residues. V lost 4 bases and J lost 0; bases outside the gene matches: 9. On this clonotype itself: Its target is unknown.

Material for sequencing was CD4+ T cells from blood, cultured in vitro. This chain uses TRBV6-2 or TRBV6-3 with TRBJ2-7; 10 bases line up with TRBD2. The TCR was taken from a human donor who had recovered from COVID-19. CDR3 nucleotides: TGTGCCAGCAGTTCGGGCCGGACTAGCGGATTCTCCTACGAGCAGTACTTC. Residues: CASSSGRTSGFSYEQYF.